One sample yielded the 22 T cell receptor beta chains listed below, sequenced in a study of identical twins. TCRdb reanalysed the 5' RACE reads using MiXCR and keeps one entry per CDR3 protein. This table holds roughly 1.6 million distinct CDR3 sequences, under 35% found once. Sequenced sample: cord blood. The receptors come from a newborn girl in good health.

Ten or more counts support this clonotype. The chain joins TRBV29-1 to TRBJ2-5; no clear D gene. V dropped 0 bases and J dropped 2 bases, with 16 bases sitting between them. Germline CDR1 reads SQVTM; CDR2 reads ANQGSEA. The CDR3 runs to 16 residues. CDR3 coding DNA: TGCAGCGTTGAAGATGGTTTCCTAGTTCCTCAAGAGACCCAGTACTTC. Translated: CSVEDGFLVPQETQYF.

This clonotype was counted between two and nine times. V and J are TRBV7-2 and TRBJ2-7; 11 bases match TRBD2. CDR1 and CDR2 from the germline V gene are SGHTA and FQGNSA. The V gene end was trimmed by 4 bases and the J gene end by 7 bases; junction bases not matched to a gene: 9. The CDR3 loop spans 15 amino acids. This CDR3 reads CASSWGTSGENEQYF. DNA for the CDR3: TGTGCCAGCAGCTGGGGGACTAGCGGCGAAAATGAGCAGTACTTC. The whole variable domain, remainder taken from reference TRBV7-2 and TRBJ2-7, is GAGVSQSPSNKVTEKGKDVELRCDPISGHTALYWYRQSLGQGLEFLIYFQGNSAPDKSGLPSDRFSAERTGGSVSTLTIQRTQQEDSAVYLCASSWGTSGENEQYFGPGTRLTVT.

J is TRBJ1-4 and V is TRBV28; D is undetermined. V was clipped by 5 bases and J by 3 bases, with 13 bases between them. The CDR3 is 15 residues long. Germline V lookup: CDR1 MDHEN, CDR2 SYDVKM. CDR3 residues: CASSPGHASNEKLFF. Here the CDR3 DNA reads TGTGCCAGCAGTCCGGGCCACGCCTCTAATGAAAAACTGTTTTTT.

This clonotype was observed a handful of times. This sequence joins TRBV6-1 and TRBJ1-1, with unresolved D. CDR1 is MNHNS and CDR2 is SASEGT in the germline V gene. The CDR3 is 13 amino acids. Trimming removed 5 bases at V and 1 base at J, with 8 bases between. The CDR3 reads CASSRIKNTEAFF. CDR3 nucleotide sequence: TGTGCCAGCAGTCGGATAAAGAACACTGAAGCTTTCTTT.

This clonotype has just one count. The chain uses TRBV12-3 or TRBV12-4 and TRBJ2-3; the D is unclear. The CDR3 has 15 amino acids. Deletions cut 3 bases from V and 1 base from J, with 11 bases between. CDR3 coding DNA: TGTGCCAGCAGTTTCCCAACGACCCGCACAGATACGCAGTATTTT. It encodes CASSFPTTRTDTQYF.

The V gene is TRBV10-3, the J gene TRBJ2-7; 7 bases agree with TRBD1. V shed 7 bases and J 5 bases; nucleotides not matched to a gene: 14. In germline, CDR1 is ENHRY, CDR2 SYGVKD. The CDR3 totals 15 residues. The CDR3 region has the DNA TGTGCCATCAACACCGACAGGGTACGTCCCCACGAGCAGTACTTC. It yields the protein CAINTDRVRPHEQYF.

The sample holds a few counts of this clonotype. The chain combines TRBV3-1 with TRBJ2-7; D ambiguous. CDR1 and CDR2 (germline): LGHDT, YNNKEL (reference sequence). Trimming stripped 0 bases from V and 6 bases from J, with 15 bases between. The CDR3 totals 15 residues. The CDR3 DNA reads TGTGCCAGCAGCCAAGACCCCACCTCTCCCGTCGAGCAGTACTTC. Translation gives CASSQDPTSPVEQYF.

This clonotype has only a few counts. V is TRBV3-1 and J is TRBJ1-1; D is possibly TRBD1 (5 bases). In germline, CDR1 is LGHDT, CDR2 YNNKEL (reference sequence). This CDR3 spans 16 amino acids. V was trimmed by 4 bases and J by 0 bases, leaving 15 bases between them. The CDR3 DNA follows: TGTGCCAGCAGCCCCCGCCCGACAGCGATGAACACTGAAGCTTTCTTT. Translating gives CASSPRPTAMNTEAFF.

This chain links TRBV4-2 with TRBJ1-1; D gene uncertain. V was trimmed by 1 base and J by 6 bases, leaving 12 bases between them. The CDR3 length is 14 residues. Germline loops: CDR1 LGHNA, CDR2 YNFKEQ. CDR3 protein: CASSQGDWFAEAFF. The CDR3 DNA reads TGTGCCAGCAGCCAAGGAGATTGGTTCGCTGAAGCTTTCTTT.

This chain joins TRBV24-1 and TRBJ1-2, with D perhaps matching TRBD1 (5 bases). The germline V and J ends were trimmed by 3 bases and 8 bases, with 9 bases remaining between them. The CDR3 has 12 amino acids. Germline assignment: CDR1 KGHDR and CDR2 SFDVKD. For the CDR3, the DNA is TGTGCCACCAGTGATGGTGGGGCCGGCTACACCTTC. The encoded protein is CATSDGGAGYTF.

This clonotype appeared many times. The chain recombines TRBV28 with TRBJ2-1, with TRBD1 matching over 10 bases. Per germline, CDR1 MDHEN and CDR2 SYDVKM. There are 17 residues in the CDR3. J gave up 4 bases and V 3 bases, and 9 bases lay outside the gene matches. CDR3 DNA: TGTGCCAGCAGTTTCCCCACCGGGACAGGGGCGTACAATGAGCAGTTCTTC. This sequence encodes CASSFPTGTGAYNEQFF.

This clonotype was detected a few times. The rearrangement uses TRBV24-1 and TRBJ2-1, with 9 bases fitting TRBD2. This CDR3 is built from 16 residues. Germline CDR1 and CDR2: KGHDR and SFDVKD. Losses at the gene ends were 5 bases for V and 0 bases for J; bases not matched to a gene: 4. The CDR3 spells CATSASGVGSYNEQFF. CDR3 nucleotide sequence: TGTGCCACCAGTGCTAGCGGGGTGGGCTCCTACAATGAGCAGTTCTTC.

In its sample, this clonotype was seen a few times. The V and J genes are TRBV20-1 and TRBJ2-7; 8 bases line up with TRBD2. V shed 2 bases, J shed 3 bases, and the junction held 6 bases outside the gene matches. The CDR3 totals 14 residues. Germline assignment: CDR1 DFQATT and CDR2 SNEGSKA (reference sequence). The CDR3 region has the DNA TGCAGTGCTAGACGGCCCAGCGGGGGCTACGAGCAGTACTTC. Translated: CSARRPSGGYEQYF.

V is TRBV6-1 and J is TRBJ2-7, with TRBD2 identical over 7 bases. There are 15 residues in the CDR3. The V segment lost 4 bases and the J segment 3 bases; nucleotides outside the gene matches: 9. CDR1 is MNHNS, CDR2 SASEGT, per germline. The CDR3 sequence: CASSAQGRENYEQYF. DNA of the CDR3: TGTGCCAGCAGTGCTCAAGGGAGGGAGAACTACGAGCAGTACTTC.

Details on this clonotype: One end of the junction does not line up with germline, which may come from a read error. The V gene is TRBV7-6, the J gene TRBJ2-3, with a weak D call TRBD1 (6 bases). Germline lookup yields CDR1 SGHVS and CDR2 FNYEAQ. The CDR3 runs to 12 residues. The CDR3: CASSFRGDAQYF. DNA of the CDR3: TGTGCCAGCAGCTTCAGGGGAGATGCGCAGTATTTT. Using reference TRBV7-6 and TRBJ2-3 for the parts outside the CDR3, the full variable domain is GAGVSQSPRYKVTKRGQDVALRCDPISGHVSLYWYRQALGQGPEFLTYFNYEAQQDKSGLPNDRFSAERPEGSISTLTIQRTEQRDSAMYRCASSFRGDAQYFGPGTRLTVL.

This clonotype came up a few times. The rearrangement joins TRBV12-3 or TRBV12-4 to TRBJ2-5, with D perhaps matching TRBD2 (6 bases). This CDR3 has 14 amino acids. V shed 6 bases and J shed 11 bases, with 22 bases lying between them. The DNA for the CDR3 is TGTGCCAGCAGCCTCGGGACTCCCGGTGGGGAGCAGTACTTC. It is translated as CASSLGTPGGEQYF.

This clonotype was counted a few times. The J gene is TRBJ2-7, the V gene TRBV29-1; the D gene is possibly TRBD1 (6 bases). The end of the DNA fits TRBJ2-5 better, so the J call may be wrong. The CDR3 covers 12 residues. CDR1 and CDR2 (germline): SQVTM, ANQGSEA. CDR3 DNA: TGCAGCGCCACAGGGTTGCGGGAGACCCAGTACTTC. It encodes CSATGLRETQYF.

This clonotype has more than one count but fewer than ten. This CDR3 reads CASRRDRAGEQYF. CDR3 in DNA: TGTGCCAGCCGAAGGGATAGGGCTGGCGAGCAGTACTTC. V and J are TRBV28 and TRBJ2-7; the D is unclear. Per germline, CDR1 MDHEN and CDR2 SYDVKM. This CDR3 spans 13 amino acids. V was pared by 8 bases and J by 6 bases, with 17 bases between.

The chain is built from TRBV6-5 and TRBJ1-5; 7 bases fit TRBD1. J gave up 3 bases and V 6 bases, and 8 bases lay outside the gene matches. The CDR3 extends over 15 amino acids. Germline CDR1 MNHEY, CDR2 SVGAGI. The CDR3 loop is CASRGLQGYNQPQHF. The DNA for the CDR3 is TGTGCCAGCAGAGGGTTACAGGGGTACAATCAGCCCCAGCATTTT.

This clonotype was counted ten times or more. The chain couples TRBV2 to TRBJ2-7, with D tentatively TRBD1 (6 bases). Deletions cut 6 bases from V and 1 base from J, with 13 bases between. Germline lookup yields CDR1 SNHLY and CDR2 FYNNEI. The CDR3 loop spans 14 amino acids. CDR3 sequence: CASRIVQGSYEQYF. The CDR3, as DNA: TGTGCCAGCAGGATAGTACAGGGATCCTACGAGCAGTACTTC.

Comment on this clonotype: A single base separates this from a much larger clone, so it may be a read error. J is TRBJ2-3 and V is TRBV9; D is unresolved. The CDR3 has 15 residues. Between the trimmed V and J ends, which lost 6 bases and 1 base, there was a span of 15 bases. CDR1 is SGDLS, CDR2 YYNGEE, per germline. DNA of the CDR3: TGTGCCAGCAACATGGGCCCGTTTCGCACAGATACGCAGTATTTT. Translated: CASNMGPFRTDTQYF.

V usage is TRBV5-8 and J usage is TRBJ1-5; possibly TRBD1 for D (5 bases). Germline values: CDR1 SGHTS, CDR2 YDEGEE. The CDR3 runs 14 residues. The germline V and J ends were trimmed by 0 bases and 5 bases, with 9 bases remaining between them. In nucleotides, the CDR3 is TGTGCCAGCAGCTTGGCCAGGGTGCATCAGCCCCAGCATTTT. Protein: CASSLARVHQPQHF. The complete variable domain, with remaining parts taken from reference TRBV5-8 and TRBJ1-5, reads EAGVTQSPTHLIKTRGQQATLRCSPISGHTSVYWYQQALGLGLQFLLWYDEGEERNRGNFPPRFSGRQFPNYSSELNVNALELEDSALYLCASSLARVHQPQHFGDGTRLSIL.